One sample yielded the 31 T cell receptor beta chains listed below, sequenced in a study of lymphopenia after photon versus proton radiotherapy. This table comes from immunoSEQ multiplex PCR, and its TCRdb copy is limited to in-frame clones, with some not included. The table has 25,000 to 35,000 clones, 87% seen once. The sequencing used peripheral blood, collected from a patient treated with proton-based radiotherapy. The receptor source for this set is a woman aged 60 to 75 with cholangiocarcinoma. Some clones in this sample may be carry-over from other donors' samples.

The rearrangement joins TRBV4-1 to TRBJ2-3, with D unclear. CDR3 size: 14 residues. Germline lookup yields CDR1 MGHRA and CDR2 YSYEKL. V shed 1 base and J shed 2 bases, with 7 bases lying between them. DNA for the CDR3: TGCGCCAGCAGCCAAGCCCCAGTCACAGATACGCAGTATTTT. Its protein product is CASSQAPVTDTQYF.

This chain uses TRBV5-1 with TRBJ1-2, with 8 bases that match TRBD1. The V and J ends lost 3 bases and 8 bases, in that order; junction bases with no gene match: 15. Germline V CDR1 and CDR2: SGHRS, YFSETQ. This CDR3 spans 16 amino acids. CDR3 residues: CASSSVLTGTGDGYTF. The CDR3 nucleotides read TGCGCCAGCAGCTCGGTACTAACCGGGACAGGAGACGGCTACACCTTC.

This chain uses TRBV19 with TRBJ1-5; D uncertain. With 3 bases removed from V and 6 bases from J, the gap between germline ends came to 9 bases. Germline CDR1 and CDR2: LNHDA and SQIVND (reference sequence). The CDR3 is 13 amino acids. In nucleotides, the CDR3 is TGTGCCAGTAGTATGTCCAGCTTTCAGCCCCAGCATTTT. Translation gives CASSMSSFQPQHF.

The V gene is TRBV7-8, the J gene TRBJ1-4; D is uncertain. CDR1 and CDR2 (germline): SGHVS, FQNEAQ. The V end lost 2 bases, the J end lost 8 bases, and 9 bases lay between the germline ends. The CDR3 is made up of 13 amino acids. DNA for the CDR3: TGTGCCAGCAGCTTATCCCTTAACGAAAAACTGTTTTTT. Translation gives CASSLSLNEKLFF.

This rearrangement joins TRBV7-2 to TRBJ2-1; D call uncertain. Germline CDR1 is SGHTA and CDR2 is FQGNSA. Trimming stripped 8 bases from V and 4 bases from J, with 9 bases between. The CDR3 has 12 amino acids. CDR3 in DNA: TGTGCCAGCTCTAGAGAATACAATGAGCAGTTCTTC. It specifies CASSREYNEQFF.

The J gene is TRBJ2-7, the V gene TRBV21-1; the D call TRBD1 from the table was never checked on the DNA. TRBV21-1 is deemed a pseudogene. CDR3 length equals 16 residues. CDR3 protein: CASSKVTRAGGYEQYF. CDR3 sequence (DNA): TGTGCCAGCAGCAAAGTAACCCGAGCAGGGGGCTACGAGCAGTACTTC.

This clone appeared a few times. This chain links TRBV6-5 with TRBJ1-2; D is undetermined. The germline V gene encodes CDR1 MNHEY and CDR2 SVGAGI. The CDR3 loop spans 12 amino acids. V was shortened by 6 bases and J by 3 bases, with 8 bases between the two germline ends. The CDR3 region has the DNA TGTGCCAGCAGCTACGACTACTATGGCTACACCTTC. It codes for CASSYDYYGYTF.

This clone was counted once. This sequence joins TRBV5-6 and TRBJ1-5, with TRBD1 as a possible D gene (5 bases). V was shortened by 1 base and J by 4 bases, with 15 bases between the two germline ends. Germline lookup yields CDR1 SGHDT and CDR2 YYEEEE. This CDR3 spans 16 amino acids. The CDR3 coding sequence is TGTGCCAGCAGCTTGCTAGGGGACTTGGATAATCAGCCCCAGCATTTT. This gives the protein CASSLLGDLDNQPQHF.

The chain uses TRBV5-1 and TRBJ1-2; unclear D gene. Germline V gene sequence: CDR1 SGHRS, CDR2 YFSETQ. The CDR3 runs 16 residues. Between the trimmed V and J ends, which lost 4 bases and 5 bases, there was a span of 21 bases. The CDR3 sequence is CASSPWEGADSYGYTF. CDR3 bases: TGCGCCAGCAGCCCCTGGGAGGGTGCTGATAGTTATGGCTACACCTTC.

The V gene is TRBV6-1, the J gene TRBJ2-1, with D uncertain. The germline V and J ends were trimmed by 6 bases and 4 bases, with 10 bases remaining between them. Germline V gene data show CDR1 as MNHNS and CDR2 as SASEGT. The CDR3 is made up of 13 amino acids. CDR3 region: CASRKTGYNEQFF. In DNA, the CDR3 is TGTGCCAGCAGGAAGACGGGTTACAATGAGCAGTTCTTC.

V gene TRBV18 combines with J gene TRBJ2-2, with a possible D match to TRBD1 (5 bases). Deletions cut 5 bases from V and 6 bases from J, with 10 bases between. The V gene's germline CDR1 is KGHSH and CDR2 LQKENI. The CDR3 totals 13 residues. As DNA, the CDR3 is TGTGCCAGCTCAGAACAGGTCCCCGGGGAGCTGTTTTTT. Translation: CASSEQVPGELFF.

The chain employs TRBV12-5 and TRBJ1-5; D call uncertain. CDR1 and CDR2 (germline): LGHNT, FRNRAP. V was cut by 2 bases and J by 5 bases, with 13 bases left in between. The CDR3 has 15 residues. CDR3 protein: CASGLTAAGDQPQHF. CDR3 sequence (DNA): TGTGCTAGTGGTTTGACGGCAGCGGGTGATCAGCCCCAGCATTTT.

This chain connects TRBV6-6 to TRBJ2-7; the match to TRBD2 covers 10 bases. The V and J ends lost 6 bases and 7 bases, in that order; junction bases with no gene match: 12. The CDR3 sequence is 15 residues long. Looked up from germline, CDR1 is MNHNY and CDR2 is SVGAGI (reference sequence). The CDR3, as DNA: TGTGCCAGCAGCCTGACTAGCGGGCCGTCGGGGGAGCAGTACTTC. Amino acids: CASSLTSGPSGEQYF.

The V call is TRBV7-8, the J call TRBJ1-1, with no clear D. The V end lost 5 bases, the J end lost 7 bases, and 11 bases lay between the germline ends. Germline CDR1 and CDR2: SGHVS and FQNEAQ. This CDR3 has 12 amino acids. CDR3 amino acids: CASSRTAFEAFF. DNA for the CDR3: TGTGCCAGCAGCAGGACGGCTTTTGAAGCTTTCTTT.

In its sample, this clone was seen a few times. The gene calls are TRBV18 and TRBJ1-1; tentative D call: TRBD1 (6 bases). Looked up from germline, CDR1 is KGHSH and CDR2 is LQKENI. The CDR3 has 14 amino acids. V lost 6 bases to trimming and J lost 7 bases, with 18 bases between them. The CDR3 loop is CASSSSPQGIEAFF. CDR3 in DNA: TGTGCCAGCTCGAGCTCCCCCCAGGGGATTGAAGCTTTCTTT.

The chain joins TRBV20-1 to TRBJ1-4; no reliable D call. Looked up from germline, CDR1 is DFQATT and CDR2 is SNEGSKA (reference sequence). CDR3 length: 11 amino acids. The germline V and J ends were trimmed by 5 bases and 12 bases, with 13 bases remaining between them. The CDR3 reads CSAALLSELFF. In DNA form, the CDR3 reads TGCAGTGCTGCCCTCCTGAGCGAACTGTTTTTT.

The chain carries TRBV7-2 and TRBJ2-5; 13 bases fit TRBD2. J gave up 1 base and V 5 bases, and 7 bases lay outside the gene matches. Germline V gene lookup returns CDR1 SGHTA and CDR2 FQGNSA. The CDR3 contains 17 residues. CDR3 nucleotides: TGTGCCAGCAGCCTCTTAGGACTAGCGGGGGTCCAAGAGACCCAGTACTTC. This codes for CASSLLGLAGVQETQYF.

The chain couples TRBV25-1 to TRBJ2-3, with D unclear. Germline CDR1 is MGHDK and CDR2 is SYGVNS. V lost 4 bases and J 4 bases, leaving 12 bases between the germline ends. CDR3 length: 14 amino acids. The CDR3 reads CASSAPAFADTQYF. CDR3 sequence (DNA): TGTGCCAGCAGTGCACCAGCTTTTGCAGATACGCAGTATTTT.

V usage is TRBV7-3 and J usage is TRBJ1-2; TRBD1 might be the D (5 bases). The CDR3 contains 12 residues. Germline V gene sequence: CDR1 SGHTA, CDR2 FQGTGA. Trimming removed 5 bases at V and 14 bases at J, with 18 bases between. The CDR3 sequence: CASSEASGPLTF. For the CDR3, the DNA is TGTGCCAGCAGCGAGGCCTCAGGGCCTCTAACCTTC.

The CDR3 protein is CSVAGRNTEAFF. The CDR3 region has the DNA TGCAGCGTAGCCGGGAGGAACACTGAAGCTTTCTTT. The gene calls are TRBV29-1 and TRBJ1-1; D is uncertain. The germline V gene encodes CDR1 SQVTM and CDR2 ANQGSEA. This CDR3 has 12 amino acids. Between the trimmed V and J ends, which lost 6 bases and 1 base, there was a span of 9 bases. The entire variable domain, with the rest obtained from reference TRBV29-1 and TRBJ1-1, is as follows: SAVISQKPSRDICQRGTSLTIQCQVDSQVTMMFWYRQQPGQSLTLIATANQGSEATYESGFVIDKFPISRPNLTFSTLTVSNMSPEDSSIYLCSVAGRNTEAFFGQGTRLTVV.

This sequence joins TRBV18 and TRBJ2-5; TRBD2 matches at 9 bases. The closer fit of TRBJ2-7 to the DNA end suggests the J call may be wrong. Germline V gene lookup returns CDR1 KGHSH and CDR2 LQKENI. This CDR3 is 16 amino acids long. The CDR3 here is CASSPSLAGPGDEQYF. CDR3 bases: TGTGCCAGCTCACCAAGCCTAGCGGGGCCCGGAGACGAGCAGTACTTC.

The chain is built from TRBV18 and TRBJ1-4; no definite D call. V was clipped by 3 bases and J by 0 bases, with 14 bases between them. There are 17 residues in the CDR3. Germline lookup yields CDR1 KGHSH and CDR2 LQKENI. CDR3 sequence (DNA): TGTGCCAGCTCACCCCGCCAACAACCTGCAACTAATGAAAAACTGTTTTTT. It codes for CASSPRQQPATNEKLFF.

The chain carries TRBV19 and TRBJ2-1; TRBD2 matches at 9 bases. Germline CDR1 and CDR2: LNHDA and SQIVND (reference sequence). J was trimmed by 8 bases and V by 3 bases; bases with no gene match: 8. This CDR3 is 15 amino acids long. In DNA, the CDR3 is TGTGCCAGTAGTATTGGCGGGGGGGCCGCCGATGAGCAGTTCTTC. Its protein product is CASSIGGGAADEQFF. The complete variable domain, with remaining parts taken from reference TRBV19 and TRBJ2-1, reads DGGITQSPKYLFRKEGQNVTLSCEQNLNHDAMYWYRQDPGQGLRLIYYSQIVNDFQKGDIAEGYSVSREKKESFPLTVTSAQKNPTAFYLCASSIGGGAADEQFFGPGTRLTVL.

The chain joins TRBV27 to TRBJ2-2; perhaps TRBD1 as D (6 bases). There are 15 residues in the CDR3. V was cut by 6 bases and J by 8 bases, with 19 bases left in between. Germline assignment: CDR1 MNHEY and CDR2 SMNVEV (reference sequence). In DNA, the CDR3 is TGTGCCAGCAGCGAGCCGCTGGGGGCCGTGGGGGAGCTGTTTTTT. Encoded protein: CASSEPLGAVGELFF.

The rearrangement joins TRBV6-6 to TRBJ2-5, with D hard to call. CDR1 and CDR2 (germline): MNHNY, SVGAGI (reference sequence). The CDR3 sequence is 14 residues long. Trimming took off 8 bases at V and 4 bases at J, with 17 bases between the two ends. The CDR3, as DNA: TGTGCCAGCGTTCCGAAGGGCCGGAGAGAGACCCAGTACTTC. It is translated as CASVPKGRRETQYF.

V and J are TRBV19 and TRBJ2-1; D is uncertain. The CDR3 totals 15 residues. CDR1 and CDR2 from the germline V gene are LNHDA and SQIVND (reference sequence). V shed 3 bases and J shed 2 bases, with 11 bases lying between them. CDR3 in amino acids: CASSISEVTYNEQFF. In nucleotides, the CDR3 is TGTGCCAGTAGTATCTCAGAGGTGACCTACAATGAGCAGTTCTTC.

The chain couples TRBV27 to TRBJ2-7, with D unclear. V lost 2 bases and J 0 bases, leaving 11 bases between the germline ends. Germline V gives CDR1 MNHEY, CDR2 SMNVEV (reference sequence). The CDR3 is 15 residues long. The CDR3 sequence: CASSLRANPSYEQYF. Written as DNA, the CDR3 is TGTGCCAGCAGTTTAAGGGCTAACCCCTCCTACGAGCAGTACTTC.

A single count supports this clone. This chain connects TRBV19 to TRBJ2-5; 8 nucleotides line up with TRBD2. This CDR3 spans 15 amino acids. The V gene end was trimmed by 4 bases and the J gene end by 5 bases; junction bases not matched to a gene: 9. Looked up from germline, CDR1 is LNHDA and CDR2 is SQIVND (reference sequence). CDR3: CASSKLAGRWETQYF. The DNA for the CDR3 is TGTGCCAGTAGTAAATTAGCGGGAAGGTGGGAGACCCAGTACTTC.

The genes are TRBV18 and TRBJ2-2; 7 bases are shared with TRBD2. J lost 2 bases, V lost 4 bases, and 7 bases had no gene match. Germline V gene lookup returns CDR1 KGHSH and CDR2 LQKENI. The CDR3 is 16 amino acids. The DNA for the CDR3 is TGTGCCAGCTCACTGTTGGGACTATCCAACACCGGGGAGCTGTTTTTT. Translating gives CASSLLGLSNTGELFF.

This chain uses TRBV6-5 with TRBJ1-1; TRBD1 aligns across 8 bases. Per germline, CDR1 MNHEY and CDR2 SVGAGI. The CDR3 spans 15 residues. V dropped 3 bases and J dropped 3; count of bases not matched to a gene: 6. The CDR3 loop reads CASSYSGTGDTEAFF. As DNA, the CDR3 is TGTGCCAGCAGTTATTCCGGGACAGGCGACACTGAAGCTTTCTTT.

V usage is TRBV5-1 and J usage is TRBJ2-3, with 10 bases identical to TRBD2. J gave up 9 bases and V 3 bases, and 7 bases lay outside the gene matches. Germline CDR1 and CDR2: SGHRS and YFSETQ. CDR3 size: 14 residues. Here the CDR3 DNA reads TGCGCCAGCAGCTCCCTAGCGGGGGTTGACACGCAGTATTTT. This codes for CASSSLAGVDTQYF. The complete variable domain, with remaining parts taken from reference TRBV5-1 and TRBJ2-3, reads KAGVTQTPRYLIKTRGQQVTLSCSPISGHRSVSWYQQTPGQGLQFLFEYFSETQRNKGNFPGRFSGRQFSNSRSEMNVSTLELGDSALYLCASSSLAGVDTQYFGPGTRLTVL.